This TCR beta chain came from a study of somatic mutations in cytotoxic T cells in rheumatoid arthritis. Method: immunoSEQ multiplex PCR; TCRdb's copy keeps in-frame clones and lacks some. The sample has some 38,000 clones, 70% to 85% seen once. Germline loops: CDR1 LNHNV, CDR2 YYDKDF (reference sequence). The CDR3 loop spans 13 amino acids. Trimming cost V 4 bases and J 4 bases, with 10 bases left between them. The chain uses TRBV15 and TRBJ1-1; D unresolved. The source of this sequence is a man in his forties in good health. The sample taken for sequencing was CD8+ T cells sorted from blood. CDR3 sequence (DNA): TGTGCCACCAGCACTGGACCGGGCACTGAAGCTTTCTTT. Its protein product is CATSTGPGTEAFF. Together with reference TRBV15 and TRBJ1-1, the CDR3 gives the full variable domain: DAMVIQNPRYQVTQFGKPVTLSCSQTLNHNVMYWYQQKSSQAPKLLFHYYDKDFNNEADTPDNFQSRRPNTSFCFLDIRSPGLGDTAMYLCATSTGPGTEAFFGQGTRLTVV.